One sample yielded the 16 T cell receptor beta chains listed below, sequenced in a study of Ad26.COV2.S vaccination and SARS-CoV-2 variants. This sample's treatment: some 19 received Ad26.COV2.S at low or high dose, single or two shots; roughly 5 received placebo; per-sample allocation not given. Material that was analyzed had been drawn on day 63 after the first vaccine or placebo injection. Repertoires were generated with immunoSEQ multiplex PCR, while TCRdb's copy carries only in-frame clones and drops some. The data contain about 680,000 clones, about 90% of them singletons. The sample in question was peripheral blood, obtained in a trial of Ad26.COV2.S vaccine versus placebo. The receptors were gathered from a person aged 18-60 years who received the Ad26.COV2.S COVID-19 vaccine or a placebo.

The V call is TRBV30, the J call TRBJ2-5; no clear D. V lost 1 base, J lost 13 bases, and 16 bases lay in between. The CDR3 sequence is 12 residues long. Germline V gene lookup returns CDR1 GTSNPN and CDR2 SVGIG (reference sequence). In DNA form, the CDR3 reads TGTGCCTGGAGTGACCAGGTACTCCAAGTGTACTTC. Protein: CAWSDQVLQVYF.

The chain joins TRBV4-1 to TRBJ2-2; the match to TRBD2 covers 9 bases. J was trimmed by 3 bases and V by 1 base; bases with no gene match: 3. In germline, CDR1 is MGHRA, CDR2 YSYEKL. CDR3 length: 16 residues. The CDR3 nucleotides are TGCGCCAGCAGCCAAGGACTAGCGGAACACACCGGGGAGCTGTTTTTT. Protein sequence: CASSQGLAEHTGELFF.

The genes are TRBV2 and TRBJ2-3; D is unresolved. CDR3 length equals 13 residues. V lost 0 bases and J 2 bases, leaving 3 bases between the germline ends. Germline V gene lookup returns CDR1 SNHLY and CDR2 FYNNEI. Here the CDR3 reads CASSEAVTDTQYF. The DNA for the CDR3 is TGTGCCAGCAGTGAAGCGGTCACAGATACGCAGTATTTT.

This rearrangement joins TRBV4-1 to TRBJ2-4, with D possibly being TRBD1 (6 bases). V was shortened by 3 bases and J by 9 bases, with 9 bases between the two germline ends. The germline V gene has CDR1 MGHRA and CDR2 YSYEKL. The CDR3 sequence is 12 residues long. CDR3 region: CASSQGASIQYF. The DNA for the CDR3 is TGCGCCAGCAGCCAGGGGGCGAGCATTCAGTACTTC.

The genes are TRBV11-2 and TRBJ2-3, with D perhaps matching TRBD2 (6 bases). Germline-derived CDR1 and CDR2 are SGHAT and FQNNGV. The CDR3 covers 16 residues. Trimming took off 0 bases at V and 3 bases at J, with 13 bases between the two ends. The CDR3 is CASSLDRAGGTDTQYF. In nucleotides, the CDR3 is TGTGCCAGCAGCTTAGATCGCGCAGGAGGGACAGATACGCAGTATTTT.

The CDR3 DNA sequence: TGTGCCTGGTCCCCGGTCCGAAACACCATATATTTT. Amino acid sequence: CAWSPVRNTIYF. V is TRBV30 and J is TRBJ1-3; D call uncertain. The CDR3 contains 12 residues. CDR1 and CDR2 (germline): GTSNPN, SVGIG (reference sequence). Between the trimmed V and J ends, which lost 5 bases and 5 bases, there was a span of 10 bases. Full variable domain (rest looked up from reference TRBV30 and TRBJ1-3): SQTIHQWPATLVQPVGSPLSLECTVEGTSNPNLYWYRQAAGRGLQLLFYSVGIGQISSEVPQNLSASRPQDRQFILSSKKLLLSDSGFYLCAWSPVRNTIYFGEGSWLTVV.

This clone turned up a few times. The CDR3 nucleotides read TGTGCCAGCAGCTTAGCGAGGGCAGGGGGCGCGAATAATTCACCCCTCCACTTT. Its protein product is CASSLARAGGANNSPLHF. V and J are TRBV7-8 and TRBJ1-6, with 8 bases aligning to TRBD1. There are 18 residues in the CDR3. Germline V CDR1 and CDR2: SGHVS, FQNEAQ. The ends lost 0 bases at V and 5 bases at J; junction bases unmatched: 9.

V gene TRBV7-6 combines with J gene TRBJ2-2, with TRBD1 matching 11 bases. J lost 1 base, V lost 2 bases, and 3 bases had no gene match. From germline, CDR1 is SGHVS and CDR2 FNYEAQ. The CDR3 is made up of 17 amino acids. The CDR3 region has the DNA TGTGCCAGCAGCTTATCCGGGACAGGGGGGAACACCGGGGAGCTGTTTTTT. Protein product: CASSLSGTGGNTGELFF.

The rearrangement uses TRBV7-2 and TRBJ2-7; the D gene is possibly TRBD1 (5 bases). The V end was cut by 5 bases, the J end by 6 bases, with 11 bases between. The CDR3 is made up of 12 amino acids. Germline CDR1 reads SGHTA; CDR2 reads FQGNSA. The CDR3 reads CASSADGAEQYF. The CDR3 DNA follows: TGTGCCAGCAGCGCGGATGGGGCCGAGCAGTACTTC.

The J gene is TRBJ2-6, the V gene TRBV30; no definite D call. V was shortened by 2 bases and J by 4 bases, with 15 bases between the two germline ends. CDR3 length: 16 amino acids. The germline V gene encodes CDR1 GTSNPN and CDR2 SVGIG (reference sequence). In nucleotides, the CDR3 is TGTGCCTGGAGTCAGAGGATTTCGTTAGGGGCCAACGTCCTGACTTTC. Translated, it gives CAWSQRISLGANVLTF.

V is TRBV6-5 and J is TRBJ2-3; D is undetermined. The germline V gene has CDR1 MNHEY and CDR2 SVGAGI. Trimming shortened V by 8 bases and J by 0 bases, and 6 bases separated the two germline ends. The CDR3 consists of 12 residues. CDR3: CASGRSTDTQYF. The CDR3 DNA reads TGTGCCAGCGGCCGTAGCACAGATACGCAGTATTTT.

The chain uses TRBV7-9 and TRBJ2-3; 10 bases map to TRBD2. The CDR3 length is 16 residues. The J segment lost 1 base and the V segment lost 5 bases, leaving 6 bases of the junction unmatched. The germline V gene encodes CDR1 SEHNR and CDR2 FQNEAQ (reference sequence). CDR3 in DNA: TGTGCCAGCAGCCGCGACCTAGCGGGAGGCACAGATACGCAGTATTTT. Translating gives CASSRDLAGGTDTQYF.

This clone was observed a single time. The chain joins TRBV9 to TRBJ1-5; no definite D call. The length of the CDR3 is 14 residues. V lost 1 base and J 5 bases, leaving 10 bases between the germline ends. Germline V gene lookup returns CDR1 SGDLS and CDR2 YYNGEE. CDR3 in DNA: TGTGCCAGCAGCGTATACGATGGAGATCAGCCCCAGCATTTT. Residues: CASSVYDGDQPQHF.

This chain joins TRBV5-1 and TRBJ2-7, with D possibly matching TRBD1 (5 bases). Germline V gene sequence: CDR1 SGHRS, CDR2 YFSETQ. The germline V and J ends were trimmed by 0 bases and 1 base, with 11 bases remaining between them. The CDR3 has 15 residues. The CDR3 loop is CASSLAPGNSYEQYF. The CDR3 DNA sequence: TGCGCCAGCAGCTTGGCCCCAGGGAATTCCTACGAGCAGTACTTC.

The V gene is TRBV3-1 (or the pseudogene TRBV3-2), the J gene TRBJ1-6; a weak D match, TRBD1 (5 bases). The length of the CDR3 is 13 residues. The germline V gene has CDR1 LGHDT and CDR2 YNNKEL (reference sequence). Deletions cut 3 bases from V and 10 bases from J, with 10 bases between. The CDR3 here is CASSQAAGSPLHF. The CDR3 DNA is TGTGCCAGCAGCCAGGCCGCAGGGTCACCCCTCCACTTT.

The chain carries TRBV4-1 and TRBJ2-3; D remains ambiguous. V lost 1 base to trimming and J lost 4 bases, with 6 bases between them. From germline, CDR1 is MGHRA and CDR2 YSYEKL. The CDR3 extends over 13 amino acids. The CDR3 DNA follows: TGCGCCAGCAGCCAAGGCGGTCCAGATACGCAGTATTTT. It yields the protein CASSQGGPDTQYF.